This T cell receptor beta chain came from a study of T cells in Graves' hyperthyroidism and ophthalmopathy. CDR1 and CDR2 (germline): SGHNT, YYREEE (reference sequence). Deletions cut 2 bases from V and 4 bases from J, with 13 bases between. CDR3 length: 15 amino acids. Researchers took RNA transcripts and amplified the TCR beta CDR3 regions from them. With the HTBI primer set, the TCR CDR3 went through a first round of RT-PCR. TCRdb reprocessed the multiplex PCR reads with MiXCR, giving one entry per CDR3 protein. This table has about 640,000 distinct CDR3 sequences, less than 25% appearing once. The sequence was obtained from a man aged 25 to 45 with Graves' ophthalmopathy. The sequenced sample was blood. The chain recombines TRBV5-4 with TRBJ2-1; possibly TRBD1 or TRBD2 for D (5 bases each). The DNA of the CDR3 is TGTGCCAGCAGCTTAGGACGGGGCGAATACAATGAGCAGTTCTTC. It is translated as CASSLGRGEYNEQFF.